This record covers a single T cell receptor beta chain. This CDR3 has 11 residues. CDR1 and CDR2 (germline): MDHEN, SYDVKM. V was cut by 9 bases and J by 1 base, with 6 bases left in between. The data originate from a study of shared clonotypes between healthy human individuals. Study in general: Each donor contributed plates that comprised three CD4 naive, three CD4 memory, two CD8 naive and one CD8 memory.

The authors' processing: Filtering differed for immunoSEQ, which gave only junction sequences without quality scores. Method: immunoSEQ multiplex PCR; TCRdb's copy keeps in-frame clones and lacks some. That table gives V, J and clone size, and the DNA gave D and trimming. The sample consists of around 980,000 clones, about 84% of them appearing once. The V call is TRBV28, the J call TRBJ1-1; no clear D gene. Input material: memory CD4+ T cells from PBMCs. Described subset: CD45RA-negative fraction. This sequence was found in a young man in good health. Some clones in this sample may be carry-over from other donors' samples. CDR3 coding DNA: TGTGCCAGTGCAGGGAACACTGAAGCTTTCTTT. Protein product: CASAGNTEAFF. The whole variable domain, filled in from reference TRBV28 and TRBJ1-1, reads DVKVTQSSRYLVKRTGEKVFLECVQDMDHENMFWYRQDPGLGLRLIYFSYDVKMKEKGDIPEGYSVSREKKERFSLILESASTNQTSMYLCASAGNTEAFFGQGTRLTVV.